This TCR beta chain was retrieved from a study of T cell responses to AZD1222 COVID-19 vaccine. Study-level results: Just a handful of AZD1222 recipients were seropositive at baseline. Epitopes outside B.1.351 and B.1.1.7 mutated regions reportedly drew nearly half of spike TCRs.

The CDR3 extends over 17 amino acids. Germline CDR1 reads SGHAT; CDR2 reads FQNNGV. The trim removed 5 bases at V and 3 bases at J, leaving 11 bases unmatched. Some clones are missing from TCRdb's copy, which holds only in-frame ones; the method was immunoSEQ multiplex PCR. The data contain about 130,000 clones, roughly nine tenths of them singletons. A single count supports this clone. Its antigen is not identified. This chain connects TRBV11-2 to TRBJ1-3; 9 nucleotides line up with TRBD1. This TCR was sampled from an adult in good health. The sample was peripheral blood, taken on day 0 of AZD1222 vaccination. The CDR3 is CASSLPQGALNGNTIYF. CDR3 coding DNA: TGTGCCAGCAGCCTACCACAGGGGGCCCTAAATGGAAACACCATATATTTT.